This T cell receptor (beta chain) was identified during a study of cytomegalovirus exposure and HLA in healthy donors. Nominal health characterized the donors when sampled, though unrecorded immune exposures were likely. Primers included in the PCR were 60 Vbeta and 13 Jbeta primers. Clones were read by immunoSEQ multiplex PCR, and TCRdb kept only the in-frame ones, dropping some. The sample has tens of thousands of clones; roughly 79% are singletons. Germline V gene lookup returns CDR1 LNHNV and CDR2 YYDKDF (reference sequence). J lost 4 bases, V lost 0 bases, and 4 bases had no gene match. The CDR3 is made up of 15 amino acids.

V and J are TRBV15 and TRBJ2-7; TRBD1 aligns across 9 bases. The TCR comes from a man aged 45-65 years in good health and CMV-seronegative. The sample comprised PBMCs. CDR3 sequence reads: CATSRDGTGNYEQYF. CDR3 sequence (DNA): TGTGCCACCAGCAGAGACGGGACAGGGAATTACGAGCAGTACTTC. The whole variable domain, remainder taken from reference TRBV15 and TRBJ2-7, is DAMVIQNPRYQVTQFGKPVTLSCSQTLNHNVMYWYQQKSSQAPKLLFHYYDKDFNNEADTPDNFQSRRPNTSFCFLDIRSPGLGDTAMYLCATSRDGTGNYEQYFGPGTRLTVT.